A single sample gave rise to the 7 T cell receptor beta chains below, sequenced in a study of shared clonotypes between healthy human individuals. The method was immunoSEQ multiplex PCR; TCRdb's version includes in-frame clones alone and lacks a portion of them. In the table there are about 1,500,000 clones, around 97% of which are singletons. The specimen sequenced was naive CD4+ T cells sorted from blood. Documented subset: CD45RA+ positively selected. The origin of the receptors is a young man in good health.

The chain is built from TRBV7-9 and TRBJ2-1; D is possibly TRBD2 (5 bases). V was cut by 2 bases and J by 0 bases, with 14 bases left in between. CDR1 and CDR2 (germline): SEHNR, FQNEAQ (reference sequence). The CDR3 has 17 residues. CDR3: CASSLFPAGSSYNEQFF. The CDR3 region has the DNA TGTGCCAGCAGCTTATTCCCCGCGGGTAGCTCCTACAATGAGCAGTTCTTC.

The genes are TRBV7-8 and TRBJ1-3; D call uncertain. V was clipped by 1 base and J by 1 base, with 2 bases between them. The CDR3 is 13 residues long. Per germline, CDR1 SGHVS and CDR2 FQNEAQ. CDR3 sequence (DNA): TGTGCCAGCAGCTTAGAGTCTGGAAACACCATATATTTT. This codes for CASSLESGNTIYF.

The chain uses TRBV14 and TRBJ2-7; 8 nucleotides agree with TRBD1. This CDR3 region has 17 residues. The J segment lost 4 bases and the V segment lost 1 base, leaving 12 bases of the junction unmatched. CDR1 SGHDN and CDR2 FVKESK come from the germline V gene. The CDR3 is CASSQVQGAFDFYEQYF. CDR3 DNA: TGTGCCAGCAGCCAAGTTCAGGGGGCCTTTGATTTTTACGAGCAGTACTTC.

The V gene is TRBV7-2, the J gene TRBJ2-2; 14 bases are a match to TRBD2. Germline CDR1 SGHTA, CDR2 FQGNSA. V lost 5 bases to trimming and J lost 7 bases; unmatched junction nucleotides: 6. The CDR3 totals 16 residues. CDR3 sequence (DNA): TGTGCCAGCAGCCAGACTAGCGGGAGGGCCTTCGGGGAGCTGTTTTTT. This sequence encodes CASSQTSGRAFGELFF. The whole variable domain, filled in from reference TRBV7-2 and TRBJ2-2, reads GAGVSQSPSNKVTEKGKDVELRCDPISGHTALYWYRQSLGQGLEFLIYFQGNSAPDKSGLPSDRFSAERTGGSVSTLTIQRTQQEDSAVYLCASSQTSGRAFGELFFGEGSRLTVL.

The genes are TRBV11-2 and TRBJ1-6; maybe TRBD1 (5 bases). The CDR3 is 14 residues long. Per germline, CDR1 SGHAT and CDR2 FQNNGV. V dropped 3 bases and J dropped 9 bases, with 12 bases sitting between them. CDR3 nucleotides: TGTGCCAGCAGCTTGGGACTGCCTAGTTCACCCCTCCACTTT. Translating it yields CASSLGLPSSPLHF.

This chain's CDR3 is CASSAGGLRTEAFF. The DNA for the CDR3 is TGCGCCAGCAGCGCGGGGGGACTAAGGACTGAAGCTTTCTTT. The V call is TRBV5-1, the J call TRBJ1-1; D might be TRBD1 (5 bases). The CDR3 consists of 14 residues. Germline-derived CDR1 and CDR2 are SGHRS and YFSETQ. The germline V and J ends were trimmed by 4 bases and 5 bases, with 15 bases remaining between them.

The rearrangement links TRBV25-1 to TRBJ2-6; a weak D match, TRBD2 (5 bases). Per germline, CDR1 MGHDK and CDR2 SYGVNS. The ends were cut back, 3 bases at V and 2 bases at J, with 8 bases in the middle. The CDR3 covers 15 residues. CDR3 DNA sequence: TGTGCCAGCAGTGACGCGAGGGCTGGGGCCAACGTCCTGACTTTC. The encoded protein is CASSDARAGANVLTF.